This TCR beta chain was recorded in a study of regulatory T cells in long-lasting Graves disease. To note about this clonotype: It differs at one base from a far larger clone, so likely a read error.

Sequencing libraries for TCR beta were prepared with iRepertoire HTBI primers and Arm-PCR of CDR3 regions. Each CDR3 protein gets one entry after TCRdb re-called the multiplex PCR reads with MiXCR. The sample has approximately 270,000 distinct CDR3 sequences; about 18% are singletons. Time point denoted: newly diagnosed GD, antithyroid drugs for less than 3 months. PBMC RNA served as the TCR library source. Germline V gene lookup returns CDR1 SGHRS and CDR2 YFSETQ. The CDR3 loop spans 16 amino acids. This same sample was also taken into another study, of T cells in Graves' hyperthyroidism and ophthalmopathy. That paper adds: Stable hyperthyroidism and ophthalmopathy were separated using 13 V-J signatures.

The chain recombines TRBV5-1 with TRBJ2-5, with TRBD1 matching over 7 bases. The sequenced sample was peripheral blood mononuclear cells (PBMCs), obtained at new diagnosis, from a patient treated with antithyroid drugs. This TCR was sampled from a woman aged 25 to 39 with Graves disease. The CDR3 DNA is TGTGCCAGCAGCTTACTGGGGACAGATCCAAAAGAGGCCCAGTACTTC. This encodes CASSLLGTDPKEAQYF.